The 6 T cell receptor beta chains listed next were all sequenced from one sample in a study of OX40 agonist ivuxolimab in advanced cancers. The repertoire was sequenced with immunoSEQ multiplex PCR; TCRdb's copy has only in-frame clones and lacks some. Of 95,000 to 150,000 clones in the sample, less than 95% were seen once. The sequences come from CD4+ or CD8+ T cells sorted from blood, collected in a trial of the OX40 agonist ivuxolimab. The receptor set was obtained from an adult with an advanced solid tumor such as melanoma, head and neck, liver or kidney cancer.

The chain is built from TRBV18 and TRBJ1-1, with D unclear. Trimming cost V 3 bases and J 5 bases, with 7 bases left between them. CDR3 size: 12 residues. CDR1 and CDR2 from the germline V gene are KGHSH and LQKENI. The CDR3 here is CASSPAKTEAFF. The CDR3 DNA follows: TGTGCCAGCTCACCTGCCAAGACTGAAGCTTTCTTT.

The rearrangement uses TRBV5-1 and TRBJ2-5; D may be TRBD2 (5 bases). V was shortened by 4 bases and J by 4 bases, with 14 bases between the two germline ends. The CDR3 is 14 amino acids. Germline CDR1 reads SGHRS; CDR2 reads YFSETQ. The DNA for the CDR3 is TGCGCCAGCAGCCTTCCCCAAGGAGGAGAGACCCAGTACTTC. This gives the protein CASSLPQGGETQYF.

This sequence joins TRBV7-2 and TRBJ2-3, with a weak D call TRBD1 (6 bases). This CDR3 spans 15 amino acids. Germline values: CDR1 SGHTA, CDR2 FQGNSA. V lost 1 base to trimming and J lost 0 bases, with 8 bases between them. As DNA, the CDR3 is TGTGCCAGCAGCTTAGTAGGGGGAAGCACAGATACGCAGTATTTT. Residues: CASSLVGGSTDTQYF.

The chain carries TRBV7-2 and TRBJ2-1; TRBD2 agrees at 7 bases. CDR1 and CDR2 from the germline V gene are SGHTA and FQGNSA. After removal of 3 bases from V and 6 bases from J, the junction contained 14 bases not matched to a gene. The CDR3 has 17 amino acids. CDR3 residues: CASSFLGGSAPPNEQFF. The CDR3 DNA reads as TGTGCCAGCAGCTTCCTAGGCGGGAGTGCCCCCCCCAATGAGCAGTTCTTC.

The chain couples TRBV7-3 to TRBJ2-1; 11 bases are a match to TRBD2. This CDR3 contains 15 residues. V was clipped by 2 bases and J by 7 bases; unmatched bases: 4. Germline CDR1 and CDR2: SGHTA and FQGTGA. Here the CDR3 reads CASSLVAGGRNEQFF. The DNA of the CDR3 is TGTGCCAGCAGCTTAGTAGCGGGAGGGAGGAATGAGCAGTTCTTC.

Turning to this clone: At one end the junction does not follow the germline gene, possibly because of a read error. The chain uses TRBV6-6 and TRBJ2-7; possibly TRBD1 or TRBD2 for D (5 bases each). Per germline, CDR1 MNHNY and CDR2 SVGAGI (reference sequence). This CDR3 comprises 13 residues. CDR3 region: CASSTAGTTPWGF. CDR3 coding DNA: TGTGCCAGCAGTACTGCCGGGACCACTCCATGGGGTTTC.